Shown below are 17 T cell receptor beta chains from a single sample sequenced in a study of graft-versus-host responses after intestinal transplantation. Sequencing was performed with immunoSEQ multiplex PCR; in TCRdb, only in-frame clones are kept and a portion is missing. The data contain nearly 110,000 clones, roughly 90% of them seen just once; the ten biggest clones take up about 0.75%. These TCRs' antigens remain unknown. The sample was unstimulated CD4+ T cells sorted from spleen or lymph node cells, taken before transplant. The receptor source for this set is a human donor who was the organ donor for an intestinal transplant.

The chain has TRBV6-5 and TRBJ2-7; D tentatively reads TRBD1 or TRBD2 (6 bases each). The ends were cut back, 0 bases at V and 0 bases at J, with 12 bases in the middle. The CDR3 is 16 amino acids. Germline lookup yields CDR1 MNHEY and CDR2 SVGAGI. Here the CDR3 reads CASSYSGGRSSYEQYF. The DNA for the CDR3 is TGTGCCAGCAGTTACTCCGGGGGCCGCAGCTCCTACGAGCAGTACTTC.

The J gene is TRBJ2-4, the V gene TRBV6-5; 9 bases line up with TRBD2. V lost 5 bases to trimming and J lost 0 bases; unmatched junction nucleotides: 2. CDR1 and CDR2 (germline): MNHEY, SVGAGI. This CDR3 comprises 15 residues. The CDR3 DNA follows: TGTGCCAGCAGTCCTAGCGGGATAGCCAAAAACATTCAGTACTTC. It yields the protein CASSPSGIAKNIQYF.

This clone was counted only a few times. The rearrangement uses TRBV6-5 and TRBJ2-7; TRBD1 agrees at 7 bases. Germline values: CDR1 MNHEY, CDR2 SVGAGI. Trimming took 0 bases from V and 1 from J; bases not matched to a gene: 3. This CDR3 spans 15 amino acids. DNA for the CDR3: TGTGCCAGCAGTTACTCTGGGACAGTTTCCTACGAGCAGTACTTC. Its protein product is CASSYSGTVSYEQYF.

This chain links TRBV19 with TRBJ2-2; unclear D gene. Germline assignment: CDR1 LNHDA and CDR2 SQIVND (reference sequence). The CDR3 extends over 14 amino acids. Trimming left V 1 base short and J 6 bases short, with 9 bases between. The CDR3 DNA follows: TGTGCCAGTAGTATAGTAGTTCGTGCCGGGGAGCTGTTTTTT. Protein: CASSIVVRAGELFF. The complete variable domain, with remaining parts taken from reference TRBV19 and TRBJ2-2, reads DGGITQSPKYLFRKEGQNVTLSCEQNLNHDAMYWYRQDPGQGLRLIYYSQIVNDFQKGDIAEGYSVSREKKESFPLTVTSAQKNPTAFYLCASSIVVRAGELFFGEGSRLTVL.

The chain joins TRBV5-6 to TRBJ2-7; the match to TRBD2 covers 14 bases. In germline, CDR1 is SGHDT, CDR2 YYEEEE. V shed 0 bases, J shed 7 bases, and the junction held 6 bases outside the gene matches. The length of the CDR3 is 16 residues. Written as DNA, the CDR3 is TGTGCCAGCAGCTTGGACGGGACTAGCGGGAGCGGTGAGCAGTACTTC. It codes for CASSLDGTSGSGEQYF.

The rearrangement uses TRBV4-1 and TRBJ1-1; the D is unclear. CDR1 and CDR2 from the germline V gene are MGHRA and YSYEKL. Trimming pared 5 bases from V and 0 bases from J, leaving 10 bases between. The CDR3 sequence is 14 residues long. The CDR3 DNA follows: TGCGCCAGCAGCTTGGGAGATCTGAACACTGAAGCTTTCTTT. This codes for CASSLGDLNTEAFF.

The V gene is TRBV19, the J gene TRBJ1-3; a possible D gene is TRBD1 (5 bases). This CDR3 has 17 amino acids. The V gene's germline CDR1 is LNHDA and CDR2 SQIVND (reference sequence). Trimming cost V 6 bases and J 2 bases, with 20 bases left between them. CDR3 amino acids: CASREVRDGWTGNTIYF. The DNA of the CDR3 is TGTGCCAGTAGGGAGGTCCGGGACGGATGGACTGGAAACACCATATATTTT.

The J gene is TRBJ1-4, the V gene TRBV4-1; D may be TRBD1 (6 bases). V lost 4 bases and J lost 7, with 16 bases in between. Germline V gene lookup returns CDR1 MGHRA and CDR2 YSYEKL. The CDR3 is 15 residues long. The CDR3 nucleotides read TGCGCCAGCAGCCCCAAGACAGGTGTCCTTGAAAAACTGTTTTTT. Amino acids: CASSPKTGVLEKLFF.

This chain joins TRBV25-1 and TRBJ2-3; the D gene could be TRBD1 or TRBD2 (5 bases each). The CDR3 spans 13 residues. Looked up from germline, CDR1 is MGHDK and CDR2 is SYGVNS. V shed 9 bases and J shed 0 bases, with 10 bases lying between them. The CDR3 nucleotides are TGTGCCAGGGGACCGGACAGCACAGATACGCAGTATTTT. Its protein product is CARGPDSTDTQYF.

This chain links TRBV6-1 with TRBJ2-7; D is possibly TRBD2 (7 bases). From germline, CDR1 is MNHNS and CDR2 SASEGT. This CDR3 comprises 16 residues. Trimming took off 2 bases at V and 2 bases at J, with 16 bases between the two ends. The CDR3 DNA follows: TGTGCCAGCAGTGAACCCGGGGGGCGATCCCCCTACGAGCAGTACTTC. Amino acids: CASSEPGGRSPYEQYF.

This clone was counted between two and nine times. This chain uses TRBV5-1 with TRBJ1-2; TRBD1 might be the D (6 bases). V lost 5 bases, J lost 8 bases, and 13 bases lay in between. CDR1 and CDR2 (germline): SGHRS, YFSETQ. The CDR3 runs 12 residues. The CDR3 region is CASSGGHLGYTF. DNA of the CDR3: TGCGCCAGCAGTGGGGGGCACTTGGGCTACACCTTC.

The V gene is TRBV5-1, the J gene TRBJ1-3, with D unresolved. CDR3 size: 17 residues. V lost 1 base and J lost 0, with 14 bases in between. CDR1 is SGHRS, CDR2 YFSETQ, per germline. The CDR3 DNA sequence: TGCGCCAGCAGCTTGAGCCTTCAAGGGTCCTCTGGAAACACCATATATTTT. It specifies CASSLSLQGSSGNTIYF.

The CDR3 nucleotides read TGTGCCAGCAGCCCCGGGACTAGCGAACAAGAGACCCAGTACTTC. It codes for CASSPGTSEQETQYF. The chain couples TRBV7-3 to TRBJ2-5, with 10 bases fitting TRBD2. Germline V CDR1 and CDR2: SGHTA, FQGTGA. The junction had 5 bases not matched to a gene; V was cut back by 5 bases and J by 2 bases. The CDR3 loop spans 15 amino acids.

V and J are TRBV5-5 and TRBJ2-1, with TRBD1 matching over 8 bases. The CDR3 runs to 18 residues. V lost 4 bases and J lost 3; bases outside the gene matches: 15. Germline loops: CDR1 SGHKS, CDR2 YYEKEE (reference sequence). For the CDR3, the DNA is TGTGCCAGCAGCCGCGGGACCAACAGGGGGACCTACTACAATGAGCAGTTCTTC. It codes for CASSRGTNRGTYYNEQFF. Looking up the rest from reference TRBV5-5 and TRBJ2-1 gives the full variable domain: DAGVTQSPTHLIKTRGQQVTLRCSPISGHKSVSWYQQVLGQGPQFIFQYYEKEERGRGNFPDRFSARQFPNYSSELNVNALLLGDSALYLCASSRGTNRGTYYNEQFFGPGTRLTVL.

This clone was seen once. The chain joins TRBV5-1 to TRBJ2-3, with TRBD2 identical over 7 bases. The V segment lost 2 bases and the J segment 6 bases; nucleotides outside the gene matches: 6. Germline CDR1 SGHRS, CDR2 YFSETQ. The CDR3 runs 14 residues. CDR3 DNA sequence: TGCGCCAGCAGCTTAGACGGGGGGAGGGATACGCAGTATTTT. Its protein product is CASSLDGGRDTQYF. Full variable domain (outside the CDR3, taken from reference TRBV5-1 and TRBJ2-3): KAGVTQTPRYLIKTRGQQVTLSCSPISGHRSVSWYQQTPGQGLQFLFEYFSETQRNKGNFPGRFSGRQFSNSRSEMNVSTLELGDSALYLCASSLDGGRDTQYFGPGTRLTVL.

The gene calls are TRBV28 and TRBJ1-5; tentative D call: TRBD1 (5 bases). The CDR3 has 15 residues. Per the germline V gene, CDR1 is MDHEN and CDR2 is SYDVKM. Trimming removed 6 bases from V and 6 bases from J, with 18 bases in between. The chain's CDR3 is CASSPGMPRGQPQHF. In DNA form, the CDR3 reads TGTGCCAGCAGCCCAGGGATGCCAAGGGGTCAGCCCCAGCATTTT.

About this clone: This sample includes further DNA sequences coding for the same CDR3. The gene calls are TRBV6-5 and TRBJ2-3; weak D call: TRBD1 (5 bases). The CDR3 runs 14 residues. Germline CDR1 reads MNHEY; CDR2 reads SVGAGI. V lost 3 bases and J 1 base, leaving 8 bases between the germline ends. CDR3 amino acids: CASSYRGRTDTQYF. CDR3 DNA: TGTGCCAGCAGTTATAGGGGTCGCACAGATACGCAGTATTTT.